One sample yielded the 10 T cell receptor beta chains listed below, sequenced in a study of T-cell reconstitution after alpha-beta-depleted transplantation in children. The TCRbeta library was prepared with unique molecular identifiers. TCRdb processed the PCR reads anew with MiXCR; each CDR3 protein has one entry. The sample has about 610,000 distinct CDR3 sequences, more than 9% seen once. Here the sequenced sample was PBMCs from the stem cell graft donor, taken from the stem cell graft. The source is a human donor who donated a stem cell graft to a child with acute myeloid leukemia.

V is TRBV28 and J is TRBJ1-2; 7 bases fit TRBD1. Per germline, CDR1 MDHEN and CDR2 SYDVKM. CDR3 size: 11 residues. Losses at the gene ends were 4 bases for V and 12 bases for J; bases not matched to a gene: 5. In DNA, the CDR3 is TGTGCCAGCAGTTGGGCAGGGGGTCACACCTTC. This codes for CASSWAGGHTF.

This chain uses TRBV5-1 with TRBJ2-6; D might be TRBD1 or TRBD2, each matching 5 bases. The germline V gene has CDR1 SGHRS and CDR2 YFSETQ. The ends were cut back, 3 bases at V and 0 bases at J, with 13 bases in the middle. This CDR3 is 17 amino acids long. The CDR3 sequence: CASSSDSGTSGANVLTF. The CDR3 DNA sequence: TGCGCCAGCAGCTCGGACTCCGGGACCTCTGGGGCCAACGTCCTGACTTTC.

This clonotype was detected a few times. The chain couples TRBV7-3 to TRBJ2-4, with D possibly called TRBD1 or TRBD2 (5 bases each). Between the trimmed V and J ends, which lost 4 bases and 4 bases, there was a span of 20 bases. There are 17 residues in the CDR3. CDR1 and CDR2 from the germline V gene are SGHTA and FQGTGA. CDR3 DNA sequence: TGTGCCAGCAGCTCCCCGAGGGAGATGCGACAGAAAAACATTCAGTACTTC. It encodes CASSSPREMRQKNIQYF.

This sequence joins TRBV6-2 or TRBV6-3 and TRBJ1-5; 9 nucleotides match TRBD1. With 7 bases clipped from V and 6 bases from J, the junction kept 7 bases outside the gene matches. The V gene's germline CDR1 is MNHEY and CDR2 SVGEGT. The CDR3 length is 14 residues. The CDR3, as DNA: TGTGCCAGCACCTTGGACAGGGGAGGTCAGCCCCAGCATTTT. This codes for CASTLDRGGQPQHF.

This clonotype came up a few times. The rearrangement links TRBV9 to TRBJ2-5; D is tentatively TRBD1 or TRBD2 (5 bases each). V was cut by 3 bases and J by 2 bases, with 14 bases left in between. Germline V CDR1 and CDR2: SGDLS, YYNGEE. CDR3 size: 15 residues. The CDR3 DNA reads as TGTGCCAGCAGCGGCTCTGAGGGACGACAAGAGACCCAGTACTTC. It translates to CASSGSEGRQETQYF.

This clonotype came up many times. The rearrangement uses TRBV4-2 and TRBJ2-5, with no clear D. Germline CDR1 LGHNA, CDR2 YNFKEQ. Trimming cost V 0 bases and J 3 bases, with 11 bases left between them. CDR3 length equals 15 residues. This chain's CDR3 is CASSQEGRWEETQYF. The CDR3 region has the DNA TGTGCCAGCAGCCAAGAGGGCAGGTGGGAAGAGACCCAGTACTTC.

This clonotype has ten or more counts. The chain employs TRBV20-1 and TRBJ1-1; no reliable D call. Germline loops: CDR1 DFQATT, CDR2 SNEGSKA (reference sequence). The CDR3 totals 13 residues. V dropped 5 bases and J dropped 4 bases, with 14 bases sitting between them. Here the CDR3 DNA reads TGCAGTGCTCGGGATCCGGGTGGCACTGAAGCTTTCTTT. Its translation is CSARDPGGTEAFF.

There are many counts of this clonotype. The V call is TRBV20-1, the J call TRBJ2-3; 7 bases match TRBD2. The CDR3 sequence is 13 residues long. The trim removed 7 bases at V and 3 bases at J, leaving 7 bases unmatched. Germline V gene lookup returns CDR1 DFQATT and CDR2 SNEGSKA (reference sequence). CDR3 nucleotide sequence: TGCAGTGTCTACTGGCGGGGGACAGATACGCAGTATTTT. It codes for CSVYWRGTDTQYF.

The CDR3 DNA reads TGCGCCAGCAGCCAATTGAGCGGGGGATCCTACGAGCAGTACTTC. It translates to CASSQLSGGSYEQYF. The chain recombines TRBV4-3 with TRBJ2-7; 8 nucleotides match TRBD2. V shed 2 bases and J 1 base; nucleotides not matched to a gene: 4. The CDR3 is 15 residues long. The germline V gene has CDR1 LGHNA and CDR2 YSLEER.

This clonotype has at least ten counts. This sequence joins TRBV4-2 and TRBJ2-1; D unclear. Germline V gene data show CDR1 as LGHNA and CDR2 as YNFKEQ. This CDR3 is built from 14 residues. Trimming removed 0 bases from V and 5 bases from J, with 8 bases in between. The CDR3 DNA reads as TGTGCCAGCAGCCAAGAAGGGTTCCACAATGAGCAGTTCTTC. As protein: CASSQEGFHNEQFF.